This passage covers 10 T cell receptor beta chains from one sample sequenced in a study of somatic mutations in cytotoxic T cells in rheumatoid arthritis. Sequencing used immunoSEQ multiplex PCR; TCRdb keeps in-frame clones, though not all of them. This repertoire shows about 20,000 clones, around 85% found once; its top ten account for 15%. Sequencing was carried out using CD8+ T cells sorted from blood. These receptors all come from a man in his forties in good health.

The chain carries TRBV13 and TRBJ1-1, with TRBD1 as a possible D gene (5 bases). CDR3 length equals 14 residues. CDR1 is PRHDT, CDR2 FYEKMQ, per germline (reference sequence). The V and J ends lost 8 bases and 2 bases respectively, with 15 bases between them. This CDR3 reads CASVPGGGNTEAFF. CDR3 in DNA: TGTGCCAGCGTACCCGGGGGGGGTAACACTGAAGCTTTCTTT.

V gene TRBV27 combines with J gene TRBJ1-1, with unresolved D. This CDR3 has 14 amino acids. Per germline, CDR1 MNHEY and CDR2 SMNVEV (reference sequence). V lost 5 bases, J lost 3 bases, and 13 bases lay in between. Here the CDR3 reads CASSRAGGDTEAFF. The CDR3 DNA sequence: TGTGCCAGCAGTCGCGCCGGCGGGGACACTGAAGCTTTCTTT.

J is TRBJ2-3 and V is TRBV4-1; 9 bases fit TRBD2. Germline assignment: CDR1 MGHRA and CDR2 YSYEKL. The ends lost 3 bases at V and 6 bases at J; junction bases unmatched: 7. The CDR3 has 15 residues. The CDR3 DNA follows: TGCGCCAGCAGCCAGAATAGCGGGAGAGAGGATACGCAGTATTTT. It encodes CASSQNSGREDTQYF.

V usage is TRBV4-3 and J usage is TRBJ2-3; no clear D. In germline, CDR1 is LGHNA, CDR2 YSLEER. V lost 1 base and J lost 4, with 12 bases in between. The CDR3 has 15 residues. CDR3 region: CASSQGMGGSDTQYF. In DNA form, the CDR3 reads TGCGCCAGCAGCCAAGGGATGGGTGGGTCAGATACGCAGTATTTT.

This clone was counted between two and nine times. The chain has TRBV27 and TRBJ2-3; D might be TRBD2 (5 bases). This CDR3 region has 13 residues. Germline V gives CDR1 MNHEY, CDR2 SMNVEV (reference sequence). V lost 10 bases and J 3 bases, leaving 14 bases between the germline ends. The CDR3 sequence is CATADRGTDTQYF. Here the CDR3 DNA reads TGTGCCACCGCGGATCGGGGAACAGATACGCAGTATTTT.

The chain links TRBV4-2 to TRBJ2-3, with 8 bases identical to TRBD2. This CDR3 has 15 residues. With 0 bases clipped from V and 6 bases from J, the junction kept 5 bases outside the gene matches. Per the germline V gene, CDR1 is LGHNA and CDR2 is YNFKEQ. For the CDR3, the DNA is TGTGCCAGCAGCCAAGATACGGGGGGGCCGGATACGCAGTATTTT. Translating it yields CASSQDTGGPDTQYF.

In this sample, this clone turned up once. The chain employs TRBV9 and TRBJ1-2; tentatively, D is TRBD1 (6 bases). With 4 bases removed from V and 0 bases from J, the gap between germline ends came to 13 bases. The CDR3 spans 15 residues. Germline-derived CDR1 and CDR2 are SGDLS and YYNGEE. In nucleotides, the CDR3 is TGTGCCAGCAGCCCTGGGGGCAGAGCTAACTATGGCTACACCTTC. This codes for CASSPGGRANYGYTF.

V usage is TRBV5-1 and J usage is TRBJ2-7; either TRBD1 or TRBD2 may fit D (6 bases each). Germline CDR1 is SGHRS and CDR2 is YFSETQ. The CDR3 runs 15 residues. Trimming shortened V by 0 bases and J by 3 bases, and 13 bases separated the two germline ends. The CDR3 DNA reads as TGCGCCAGCAGCTTGGAAGGGGGGAATAGCTACGAGCAGTACTTC. This sequence encodes CASSLEGGNSYEQYF. Looking up the rest from reference TRBV5-1 and TRBJ2-7 gives the full variable domain: KAGVTQTPRYLIKTRGQQVTLSCSPISGHRSVSWYQQTPGQGLQFLFEYFSETQRNKGNFPGRFSGRQFSNSRSEMNVSTLELGDSALYLCASSLEGGNSYEQYFGPGTRLTVT.

This sequence joins TRBV28 and TRBJ2-7; D uncertain. The CDR3 is 13 amino acids. Germline-derived CDR1 and CDR2 are MDHEN and SYDVKM. V was trimmed by 6 bases and J by 0 bases, leaving 9 bases between them. The CDR3 DNA follows: TGTGCCAGCAGACAGACCAGCTCCTACGAGCAGTACTTC. It specifies CASRQTSSYEQYF.

J is TRBJ1-1 and V is TRBV29-1; 8 bases agree with TRBD1. Germline values: CDR1 SQVTM, CDR2 ANQGSEA. Losses at the gene ends were 6 bases for V and 5 bases for J; bases not matched to a gene: 2. The CDR3 length is 11 residues. The CDR3 spells CSVRGRTEAFF. The CDR3 nucleotides are TGCAGCGTCAGGGGGCGGACTGAAGCTTTCTTT. Combining the CDR3 with reference TRBV29-1 and TRBJ1-1 gives the whole variable domain SAVISQKPSRDICQRGTSLTIQCQVDSQVTMMFWYRQQPGQSLTLIATANQGSEATYESGFVIDKFPISRPNLTFSTLTVSNMSPEDSSIYLCSVRGRTEAFFGQGTRLTVV.